This T cell receptor beta chain was recovered during a study of cytomegalovirus exposure and HLA in healthy donors. Turning to the study itself: From HLA-typed donors, an early data release held some 80 million unique TCRs.

On this clone: Its antigen is unidentified.

CDR3 length: 11 amino acids. From germline, CDR1 is MNHNS and CDR2 SASEGT. The V gene lost 4 bases and the J gene lost 10 bases, with 8 bases spanning the gap. Findings of the study overall: Among donors in an Asian-associated ancestry cluster, a later analysis reportedly found fewer N-insertions than the roughly 610-donor mean.

PCR amplification relied on 60 Vbeta primers (plus 13 Jbeta primers). Authors' methods: Unique TCR beta chains numbered around 75 million in a later analysis, with about 9.9 million shared. Sequencing used immunoSEQ multiplex PCR; TCRdb keeps in-frame clones, though not all of them. D and trimming were read from the DNA, whereas the V and J calls and clone size are those reported in that table. The data show about 100,000 clones, with about four fifths seen just once and less than 5% held by the top ten. The sequencing input was PBMCs. The chain combines TRBV6-1 with TRBJ2-1; no clear D. The source of this sequence is a woman between 65 and 79 years old in good health and CMV-seropositive. CDR3 nucleotide sequence: TGTGCCAGCAGTGCCCAGCGAGAGCAGTTCTTC. Residues: CASSAQREQFF.